Listed here are 11 T cell receptor beta chains from one sample, sequenced in a study of CD4 T cells in relation to SARS-CoV-2 and coronaviruses. The method was immunoSEQ multiplex PCR; TCRdb's version includes in-frame clones alone and lacks a portion of them. The sample lists approximately 24,000 clones, roughly 70% seen once, with over 10% in the top ten. Before the COVID-19 pandemic, during about 2011-2019, CD4+ T cells were taken from unexposed donors. After ten to eleven days of culture, CD4+ T cells were isolated. These receptors have no known antigen. Sequencing input: CD4+ T cells from PBMCs, cultured in vitro. These receptors originate from a human donor in good health.

The V gene is TRBV5-6, the J gene TRBJ2-1; 8 bases line up with TRBD2. Germline V gene data show CDR1 as SGHDT and CDR2 as YYEEEE. Losses at the gene ends were 2 bases for V and 4 bases for J; bases not matched to a gene: 11. The CDR3 runs to 17 residues. The CDR3 DNA reads TGTGCCAGCAGCTTCGGTCTGCGGGGGGCATCATACAATGAGCAGTTCTTC. Its translation is CASSFGLRGASYNEQFF.

The J gene is TRBJ2-5, the V gene TRBV7-2, with TRBD2 identical over 8 bases. Germline CDR1 reads SGHTA; CDR2 reads FQGNSA. Losses at the gene ends were 5 bases for V and 4 bases for J; bases not matched to a gene: 6. This CDR3 region has 14 residues. CDR3: CASSPGLDAETQYF. The CDR3 region has the DNA TGTGCCAGCAGCCCGGGACTAGACGCAGAGACCCAGTACTTC.

This rearrangement joins TRBV11-2 to TRBJ1-1, with TRBD1 as a possible D gene (6 bases). Germline lookup yields CDR1 SGHAT and CDR2 FQNNGV. Trimming left V 1 base short and J 5 bases short, with 11 bases between. The CDR3 runs to 14 residues. DNA of the CDR3: TGTGCCAGCAGCTTAGTCGCAGGGGAGACTGAAGCTTTCTTT. This encodes CASSLVAGETEAFF.

The genes are TRBV7-9 and TRBJ2-1; 7 bases align to TRBD2. This CDR3 is built from 16 residues. From germline, CDR1 is SEHNR and CDR2 FQNEAQ (reference sequence). V gave up 5 bases and J gave up 3 bases; unmatched junction bases: 10. CDR3: CASSPSWGGYYNEQFF. CDR3 DNA sequence: TGTGCCAGCAGCCCTAGTTGGGGGGGTTACTACAATGAGCAGTTCTTC. Full variable domain (rest looked up from reference TRBV7-9 and TRBJ2-1): DTGVSQNPRHKITKRGQNVTFRCDPISEHNRLYWYRQTLGQGPEFLTYFQNEAQLEKSRLLSDRFSAERPKGSFSTLEIQRTEQGDSAMYLCASSPSWGGYYNEQFFGPGTRLTVL.

The rearrangement uses TRBV28 and TRBJ1-1, with 9 positions matching TRBD1. Germline CDR1 is MDHEN and CDR2 is SYDVKM. V was pared by 2 bases and J by 7 bases, with 14 bases of the junction left unmatched. The CDR3 consists of 17 residues. The CDR3 spells CASSLIGWTGVRLEAFF. In DNA form, the CDR3 reads TGTGCCAGCAGTTTAATCGGGTGGACAGGGGTCCGCCTTGAAGCTTTCTTT. Complete variable domain (other parts from reference TRBV28 and TRBJ1-1): DVKVTQSSRYLVKRTGEKVFLECVQDMDHENMFWYRQDPGLGLRLIYFSYDVKMKEKGDIPEGYSVSREKKERFSLILESASTNQTSMYLCASSLIGWTGVRLEAFFGQGTRLTVV.

The CDR3 reads CASSLTLADTDTQYF. Here the CDR3 DNA reads TGTGCCAGCAGCTTGACACTAGCGGACACAGATACGCAGTATTTT. The rearrangement joins TRBV5-6 to TRBJ2-3, with 8 bases fitting TRBD2. The germline CDR1 and CDR2 sequences are SGHDT and YYEEEE. CDR3 length: 15 residues. V was pared by 1 base and J by 2 bases, with 3 bases of the junction left unmatched. Filled out from reference TRBV5-6 and TRBJ2-3, the complete variable domain reads DAGVTQSPTHLIKTRGQQVTLRCSPKSGHDTVSWYQQALGQGPQFIFQYYEEEERQRGNFPDRFSGHQFPNYSSELNVNALLLGDSALYLCASSLTLADTDTQYFGPGTRLTVL.

The count of this clone is one. This chain connects TRBV4-1 to TRBJ2-1; 11 bases are shared with TRBD2. This CDR3 region has 15 residues. With V trimmed by 0 bases and J by 6 bases, 1 base remained unmatched. Germline V gene lookup returns CDR1 MGHRA and CDR2 YSYEKL. The CDR3 spells CASSQDSGGANEQFF. The DNA of the CDR3 is TGCGCCAGCAGCCAAGATAGCGGGGGGGCCAATGAGCAGTTCTTC.

The chain is built from TRBV20-1 and TRBJ2-7, with 8 bases aligning to TRBD2. Per germline, CDR1 DFQATT and CDR2 SNEGSKA (reference sequence). The CDR3 is 13 residues long. Unmatched junction bases numbered 7, after V lost 3 bases and J lost 6 bases. The CDR3 protein is CSASPSGRGEQYF. The CDR3 DNA sequence: TGCAGTGCTAGTCCCAGCGGGAGAGGCGAGCAGTACTTC.

V is TRBV5-1 and J is TRBJ2-3; D tentatively fits TRBD1 or TRBD2 (5 bases each). V was clipped by 4 bases and J by 2 bases, with 11 bases between them. This CDR3 is built from 14 residues. Germline CDR1 reads SGHRS; CDR2 reads YFSETQ. The CDR3 DNA follows: TGCGCCAGCAGCCACGGGACCGCCACAGATACGCAGTATTTT. As protein: CASSHGTATDTQYF. Drawing the rest from reference TRBV5-1 and TRBJ2-3, the complete variable domain is KAGVTQTPRYLIKTRGQQVTLSCSPISGHRSVSWYQQTPGQGLQFLFEYFSETQRNKGNFPGRFSGRQFSNSRSEMNVSTLELGDSALYLCASSHGTATDTQYFGPGTRLTVL.

The chain's CDR3 is CASSQEVASGRETQYF. The CDR3 coding sequence is TGCGCCAGCAGCCAAGAAGTGGCTAGCGGGAGAGAGACCCAGTACTTC. The rearrangement links TRBV4-3 to TRBJ2-5, with TRBD2 matching over 10 bases. The CDR3 contains 16 residues. The germline V gene encodes CDR1 LGHNA and CDR2 YSLEER. V dropped 0 bases and J dropped 4; count of bases not matched to a gene: 5.

The J gene is TRBJ2-6, the V gene TRBV19, with 7 bases lining up with TRBD1. V shed 9 bases and J 2 bases; nucleotides not matched to a gene: 4. There are 14 residues in the CDR3. CDR1 and CDR2 (germline): LNHDA, SQIVND (reference sequence). Here the CDR3 DNA reads TGTGCCAGCTACGACAGGGCTGGGGCCAACGTCCTGACTTTC. This gives the protein CASYDRAGANVLTF.